The 17 T cell receptor beta chains presented below share a single source sample, sequenced in a study of cytomegalovirus exposure and HLA in healthy donors. This PCR relied on a set of 60 Vbeta primers and 13 Jbeta primers. Clones were sequenced by immunoSEQ multiplex PCR, and TCRdb holds only the in-frame ones, with some missing. The sample includes fewer than 150,000 clones, roughly 74% of them seen just once. Sequences were obtained from PBMCs. These receptors came from a woman between 35 and 50 years old in good health and CMV-seropositive.

This chain uses TRBV7-3 with TRBJ2-1; the D gene is possibly TRBD2 (5 bases). Germline-derived CDR1 and CDR2 are SGHTA and FQGTGA. Trimming removed 1 base from V and 9 bases from J, with 10 bases in between. The CDR3 loop spans 13 amino acids. The CDR3 region has the DNA TGTGCCAGCAGCTTAAAGCTAGCCACTGAGCAGTTCTTC. Its protein is CASSLKLATEQFF.

The chain carries TRBV4-1 and TRBJ2-2, with D unresolved. CDR1 MGHRA and CDR2 YSYEKL come from the germline V gene. This CDR3 contains 15 residues. V lost 4 bases and J lost 6, with 15 bases in between. CDR3 DNA: TGCGCCAGCAGCCCCCGAAGTCCAGTCCCCGGGGAGCTGTTTTTT. Amino acid sequence: CASSPRSPVPGELFF.

The chain is built from TRBV29-1 and TRBJ1-5; D unresolved. The V end lost 4 bases, the J end lost 2 bases, and 9 bases lay between the germline ends. The CDR3 length is 13 residues. CDR1 and CDR2 (germline): SQVTM, ANQGSEA. CDR3 protein: CSVGFAGNQPQHF. The CDR3 DNA follows: TGCAGCGTTGGTTTTGCGGGCAATCAGCCCCAGCATTTT.

The table lists this clone with a count of one. This chain links TRBV6-1 with TRBJ2-5; 7 nucleotides align to TRBD1. The CDR3 is made up of 15 amino acids. V shed 5 bases and J 3 bases; nucleotides not matched to a gene: 9. Germline values: CDR1 MNHNS, CDR2 SASEGT. The CDR3 sequence is CASSSTGLGKETQYF. The CDR3 nucleotides are TGTGCCAGCAGTTCGACAGGGTTGGGCAAAGAGACCCAGTACTTC.

This sequence joins TRBV4-2 and TRBJ2-1; 7 bases line up with TRBD2. The CDR3 consists of 17 residues. The J segment lost 0 bases and the V segment lost 1 base, leaving 6 bases of the junction unmatched. Germline CDR1 LGHNA, CDR2 YNFKEQ. The CDR3 coding sequence is TGTGCCAGCAGCCAAGTTCGGGGCGGGAGCTCCTACAATGAGCAGTTCTTC. Its translation is CASSQVRGGSSYNEQFF.

This clone was found once. The J gene is TRBJ1-2, the V gene TRBV14; the D is unclear. Germline lookup yields CDR1 SGHDN and CDR2 FVKESK. The V end was cut by 5 bases, the J end by 1 base, with 11 bases between. The CDR3 spans 14 residues. CDR3 amino acids: CASSFYGDNYGYTF. CDR3 coding DNA: TGTGCCAGCAGCTTTTATGGAGATAACTATGGCTACACCTTC.

The chain links TRBV19 to TRBJ2-7; 12 bases are shared with TRBD2. The CDR3 is 15 amino acids. The germline gives CDR1 LNHDA, CDR2 SQIVND (reference sequence). Trimming took 7 bases from V and 3 from J; bases not matched to a gene: 7. The CDR3 DNA reads as TGTGCCAGTACCCCGACTAGCGGGAGACTCTACGAGCAGTACTTC. Translated: CASTPTSGRLYEQYF.

The V and J genes are TRBV19 and TRBJ1-3; D not certain. The CDR3 totals 15 residues. Between the trimmed V and J ends, which lost 2 bases and 0 bases, there was a span of 8 bases. From germline, CDR1 is LNHDA and CDR2 SQIVND (reference sequence). CDR3 amino acids: CASSINWSSGNTIYF. CDR3 bases: TGTGCCAGTAGTATAAACTGGAGCTCTGGAAACACCATATATTTT.

This clone was detected a few times. One end of the junction does not line up with germline, which may come from a read error. The rearrangement uses TRBV6-1 and TRBJ1-2; no clear D. This CDR3 comprises 13 residues. Germline assignment: CDR1 MNHNS and CDR2 SASEGT. The CDR3 DNA follows: TGTGCCAGCAGAGAAGGGCGAGGATATGGCTACACCTTC. The encoded protein is CASREGRGYGYTF.

The rearrangement uses TRBV30 and TRBJ1-4; 8 bases line up with TRBD1. Germline assignment: CDR1 GTSNPN and CDR2 SVGIG (reference sequence). V lost 5 bases and J lost 7; bases outside the gene matches: 6. This CDR3 is built from 13 residues. Here the CDR3 DNA reads TGTGCCTGGGTCGACAGGGGTTTTGAAAAACTGTTTTTT. Protein product: CAWVDRGFEKLFF.

V usage is TRBV18 and J usage is TRBJ2-7; D may be TRBD1 (5 bases). The V gene's germline CDR1 is KGHSH and CDR2 LQKENI. V lost 4 bases to trimming and J lost 2 bases, with 15 bases between them. The CDR3 loop spans 15 amino acids. CDR3: CASSQGRARTYEQYF. The CDR3 nucleotides read TGTGCCAGCTCACAAGGCAGGGCCCGAACCTACGAGCAGTACTTC.

The J gene is TRBJ2-1, the V gene TRBV7-2; TRBD1 aligns across 11 bases. From germline, CDR1 is SGHTA and CDR2 FQGNSA. This CDR3 contains 16 residues. The junction had 8 bases not matched to a gene; V was cut back by 1 base and J by 9 bases. This CDR3 reads CASSLGGQGASGEQFF. CDR3 coding DNA: TGTGCCAGCAGCTTAGGAGGACAGGGGGCCTCAGGTGAGCAGTTCTTC.

The sample holds one count of this clone. The chain employs TRBV7-2 and TRBJ2-7, with 7 bases lining up with TRBD2. CDR3 length: 15 residues. The germline CDR1 and CDR2 sequences are SGHTA and FQGNSA. V gave up 5 bases and J gave up 2 bases; unmatched junction bases: 9. CDR3 nucleotide sequence: TGTGCCAGCAGCCCACCGGGGACTATTCCCTACGAGCAGTACTTC. Its protein is CASSPPGTIPYEQYF.

This clone was observed a few times. This sequence joins TRBV5-4 and TRBJ2-7; 7 bases map to TRBD2. The CDR3 is made up of 15 amino acids. The germline CDR1 and CDR2 sequences are SGHNT and YYREEE (reference sequence). V dropped 3 bases and J dropped 2; count of bases not matched to a gene: 8. The CDR3 region has the DNA TGTGCCAGCAGCTCCCGTGCGGGAGTGACCTACGAGCAGTACTTC. Its translation is CASSSRAGVTYEQYF.

The CDR3 here is CASSPRDIVGNTIYF. The DNA for the CDR3 is TGTGCCAGCAGCCCCCGGGACATTGTTGGAAACACCATATATTTT. The chain employs TRBV11-3 and TRBJ1-3, with a tentative D call TRBD1 (6 bases). V was clipped by 5 bases and J by 3 bases, with 14 bases between them. Germline-derived CDR1 and CDR2 are SGHNT and YENEEA. The CDR3 covers 15 residues.

In its sample, this clone was seen once. V gene TRBV6-1 combines with J gene TRBJ2-3; a possible D gene is TRBD2 (6 bases). From germline, CDR1 is MNHNS and CDR2 SASEGT. The ends were cut back, 0 bases at V and 8 bases at J, with 21 bases in the middle. CDR3 length: 17 residues. The CDR3 is CASSEAVLALGSVTQYF. Written as DNA, the CDR3 is TGTGCCAGCAGTGAAGCGGTTCTAGCGCTCGGAAGTGTTACGCAGTATTTT.

V gene TRBV5-1 combines with J gene TRBJ1-2, with 9 positions matching TRBD1. CDR1 SGHRS and CDR2 YFSETQ come from the germline V gene. This CDR3 comprises 15 residues. Losses at the gene ends were 4 bases for V and 4 bases for J; bases not matched to a gene: 8. CDR3 sequence (DNA): TGCGCCAGCAGCCCGCCGGGACAGGGAGGCTATGGCTACACCTTC. This translates into CASSPPGQGGYGYTF.